This note documents a single TCR beta chain sequence. A single run covered 15-18 subjects with over 180 million TCR-beta sequences. MiXCR, applied by TCRdb to the 5' RACE reads, yields one record per CDR3 protein. The sample consists of 30,000 to 45,000 distinct CDR3 sequences, around a tenth of them appearing once. Trimming pared 0 bases from V and 5 bases from J, leaving 10 bases between. Germline V CDR1 and CDR2: SGHVS, FNYEAQ. The CDR3 is made up of 14 amino acids. The data were taken from a study of neurological immune-mediated disorders. This rearrangement joins TRBV7-6 to TRBJ1-1, with D uncertain. Sequencing used CD4+ T cells from blood. This TCR was recovered from a woman in her twenties or thirties with HTLV-1-associated myelopathy (HAM/TSP). CDR3 DNA: TGTGCCAGCAGCTTAGCCGGGAGGCGGACTGAAGCTTTCTTT. The encoded protein is CASSLAGRRTEAFF.